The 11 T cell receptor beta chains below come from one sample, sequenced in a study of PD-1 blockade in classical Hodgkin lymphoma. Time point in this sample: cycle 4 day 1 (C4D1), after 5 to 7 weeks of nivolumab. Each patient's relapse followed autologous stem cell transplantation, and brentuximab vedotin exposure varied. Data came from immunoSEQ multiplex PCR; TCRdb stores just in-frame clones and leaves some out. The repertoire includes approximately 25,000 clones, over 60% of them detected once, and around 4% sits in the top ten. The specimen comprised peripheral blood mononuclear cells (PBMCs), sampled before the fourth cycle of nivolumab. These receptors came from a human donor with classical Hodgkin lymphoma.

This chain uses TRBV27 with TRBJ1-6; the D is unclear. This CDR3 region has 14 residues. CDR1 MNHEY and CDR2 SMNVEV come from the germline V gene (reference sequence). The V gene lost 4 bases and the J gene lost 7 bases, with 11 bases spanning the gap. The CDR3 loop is CASSSSGPNSPLHF. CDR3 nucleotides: TGTGCCAGCAGTTCTTCAGGACCGAATTCACCCCTCCACTTT.

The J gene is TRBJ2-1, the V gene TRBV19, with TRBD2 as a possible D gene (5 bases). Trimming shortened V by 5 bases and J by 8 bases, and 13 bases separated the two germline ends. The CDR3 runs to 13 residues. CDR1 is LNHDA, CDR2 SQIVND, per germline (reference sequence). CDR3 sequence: CASSSSLAYEQFF. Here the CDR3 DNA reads TGTGCCAGTAGTTCTTCGCTAGCATATGAGCAGTTCTTC.

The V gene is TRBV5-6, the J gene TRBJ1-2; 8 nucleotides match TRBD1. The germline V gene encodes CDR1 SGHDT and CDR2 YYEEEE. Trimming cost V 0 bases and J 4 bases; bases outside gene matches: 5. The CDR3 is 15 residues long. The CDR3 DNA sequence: TGTGCCAGCAGCTTGGGACTCGACAGGGGCTATGGCTACACCTTC. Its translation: CASSLGLDRGYGYTF. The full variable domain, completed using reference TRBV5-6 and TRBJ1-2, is DAGVTQSPTHLIKTRGQQVTLRCSPKSGHDTVSWYQQALGQGPQFIFQYYEEEERQRGNFPDRFSGHQFPNYSSELNVNALLLGDSALYLCASSLGLDRGYGYTFGSGTRLTVV.

In nucleotides, the CDR3 is TGCGCCAGCAGCCTAATTATAGGACGAGACGAGCAGTTCTTC. This translates into CASSLIIGRDEQFF. V usage is TRBV5-1 and J usage is TRBJ2-1; D not certain. Germline-derived CDR1 and CDR2 are SGHRS and YFSETQ. The CDR3 is 14 amino acids. Trimming removed 4 bases at V and 10 bases at J, with 18 bases between.

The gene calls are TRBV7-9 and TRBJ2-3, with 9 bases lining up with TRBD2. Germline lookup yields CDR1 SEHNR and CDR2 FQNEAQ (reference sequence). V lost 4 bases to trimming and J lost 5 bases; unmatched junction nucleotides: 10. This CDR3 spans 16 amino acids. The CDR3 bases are TGTGCCAGCAGCTCCGGGCTAGCGGGGCGAGGAGATACGCAGTATTTT. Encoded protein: CASSSGLAGRGDTQYF.

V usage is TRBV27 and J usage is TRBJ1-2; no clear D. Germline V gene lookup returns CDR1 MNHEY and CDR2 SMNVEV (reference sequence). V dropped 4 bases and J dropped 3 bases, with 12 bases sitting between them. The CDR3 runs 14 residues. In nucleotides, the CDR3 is TGTGCCAGCAGTTACAACCCGGCGGACTATGGCTACACCTTC. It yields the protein CASSYNPADYGYTF.

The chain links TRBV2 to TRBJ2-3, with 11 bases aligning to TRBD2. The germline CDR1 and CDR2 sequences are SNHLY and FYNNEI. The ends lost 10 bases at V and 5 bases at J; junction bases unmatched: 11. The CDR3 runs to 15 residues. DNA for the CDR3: TGTGCCATCCTTTTAGCGGGAGGGTTGGGAGATACGCAGTATTTT. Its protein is CAILLAGGLGDTQYF.

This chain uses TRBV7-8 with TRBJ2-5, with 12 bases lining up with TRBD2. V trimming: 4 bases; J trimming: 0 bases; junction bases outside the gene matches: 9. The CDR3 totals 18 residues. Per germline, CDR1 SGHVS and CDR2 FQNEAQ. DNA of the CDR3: TGTGCCAGCAGCTCGATGGTCCTAGCGGGGGGGTACCAAGAGACCCAGTACTTC. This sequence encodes CASSSMVLAGGYQETQYF. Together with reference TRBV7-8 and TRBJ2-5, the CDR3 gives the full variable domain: GAGVSQSPRYKVAKRGQDVALRCDPISGHVSLFWYQQALGQGPEFLTYFQNEAQLDKSGLPSDRFFAERPEGSVSTLKIQRTQQEDSAVYLCASSSMVLAGGYQETQYFGPGTRLLVL.

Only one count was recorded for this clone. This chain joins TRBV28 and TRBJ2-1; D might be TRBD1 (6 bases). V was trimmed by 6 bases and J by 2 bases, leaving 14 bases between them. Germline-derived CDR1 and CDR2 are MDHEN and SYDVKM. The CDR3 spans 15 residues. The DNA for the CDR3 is TGTGCCAGCAGAGCCACTTGGGGGCCCTACAATGAGCAGTTCTTC. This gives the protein CASRATWGPYNEQFF.

Here the CDR3 reads CASSIRTPGEQYF. CDR3 DNA: TGTGCCAGTAGTATAAGGACCCCGGGTGAGCAGTACTTC. The V call is TRBV19, the J call TRBJ2-7; no clear D gene. V shed 2 bases and J shed 7 bases, with 12 bases lying between them. The CDR3 sequence is 13 residues long. From germline, CDR1 is LNHDA and CDR2 SQIVND (reference sequence).

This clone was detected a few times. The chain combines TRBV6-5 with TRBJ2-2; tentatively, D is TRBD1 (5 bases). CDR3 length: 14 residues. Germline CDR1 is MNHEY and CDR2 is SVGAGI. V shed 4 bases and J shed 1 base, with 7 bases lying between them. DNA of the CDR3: TGTGCCAGCAGTTCTACAGGGAACACCGGGGAGCTGTTTTTT. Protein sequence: CASSSTGNTGELFF.